Each of the 14 T cell receptor beta chains below was sequenced from the same sample in a study of T cell responses to AZD1222 COVID-19 vaccine. The assay was immunoSEQ multiplex PCR, and TCRdb's table has in-frame clones only and misses some. In the table there are about 140,000 clones, 80% to 90% of which are singletons. This sample comprised peripheral blood, obtained on day 0 of AZD1222 vaccination. All receptors come from an adult in good health.

The chain uses TRBV28 and TRBJ2-1; TRBD2 agrees at 8 bases. Germline V gene data show CDR1 as MDHEN and CDR2 as SYDVKM. After removal of 0 bases from V and 6 bases from J, the junction contained 10 bases not matched to a gene. The CDR3 spans 17 residues. DNA of the CDR3: TGTGCCAGCAGTTTATGGGAGGGCCAGCGGGGGAGCAATGAGCAGTTCTTC. The encoded protein is CASSLWEGQRGSNEQFF.

This clone was recorded once. J is TRBJ1-5 and V is TRBV19, with D perhaps TRBD1 (5 bases). The CDR3 runs 15 residues. The V end lost 4 bases, the J end lost 2 bases, and 12 bases lay between the germline ends. Per the germline V gene, CDR1 is LNHDA and CDR2 is SQIVND (reference sequence). The CDR3 bases are TGTGCCAGTAGTAGACAGTCCGAGGGCAATCAGCCCCAGCATTTT. This gives the protein CASSRQSEGNQPQHF.

The rearrangement uses TRBV6-2 or TRBV6-3 and TRBJ2-1; D possibly corresponds to TRBD2 (5 bases). The CDR3 has 15 amino acids. Germline-derived CDR1 and CDR2 are MNHEY and SVGEGT. V gave up 2 bases and J gave up 4 bases, with 12 bases separating them. Here the CDR3 reads CASSYMRVGYNEQFF. The DNA for the CDR3 is TGTGCCAGCAGTTACATGCGGGTAGGGTACAATGAGCAGTTCTTC.

This clone was detected only a few times. V gene TRBV19 combines with J gene TRBJ2-1; D is possibly TRBD1 (6 bases). Germline CDR1 LNHDA, CDR2 SQIVND (reference sequence). The CDR3 is 15 amino acids. Trimming removed 7 bases at V and 6 bases at J, with 19 bases between. The chain's CDR3 is CASTSGRGSVNEQFF. The CDR3 DNA follows: TGTGCCAGTACCTCGGGCAGGGGATCGGTCAATGAGCAGTTCTTC.

J is TRBJ1-5 and V is TRBV5-6; no firm D call. Deletions cut 2 bases from V and 0 bases from J, with 6 bases between. This CDR3 contains 14 residues. Germline V gives CDR1 SGHDT, CDR2 YYEEEE. This chain's CDR3 is CASSFRGSNQPQHF. The CDR3 region has the DNA TGTGCCAGCAGCTTCCGGGGTAGCAATCAGCCCCAGCATTTT.

This chain uses TRBV9 with TRBJ2-2; perhaps TRBD1 as D (5 bases). The CDR3 is 14 amino acids. CDR1 and CDR2 from the germline V gene are SGDLS and YYNGEE. Trimming took off 4 bases at V and 3 bases at J, with 10 bases between the two ends. CDR3 in DNA: TGTGCCAGCAGCCTCCAGGGTCACACCGGGGAGCTGTTTTTT. This sequence encodes CASSLQGHTGELFF.

This chain connects TRBV3-1 (or the pseudogene TRBV3-2) to TRBJ1-1; D is perhaps TRBD1 (6 bases). CDR1 is LGHDT, CDR2 YNNKEL, per germline (reference sequence). Trimming shortened V by 5 bases and J by 3 bases, and 19 bases separated the two germline ends. This CDR3 is 16 amino acids long. This CDR3 is CASSARGGSIDTEAFF. In nucleotides, the CDR3 is TGTGCCAGCAGCGCACGTGGGGGCAGTATAGACACTGAAGCTTTCTTT.

The CDR3 loop is CASGQTSQGQYF. As DNA, the CDR3 is TGTGCCAGCGGACAGACTAGTCAGGGGCAGTACTTC. The chain joins TRBV27 to TRBJ2-7; D assignment may be TRBD1 or TRBD2 (6 bases each). V was cut by 8 bases and J by 9 bases, with 17 bases left in between. The CDR3 length is 12 residues. Germline CDR1 is MNHEY and CDR2 is SMNVEV (reference sequence).

This clone was seen once. The rearrangement uses TRBV2 and TRBJ2-1; a possible D gene is TRBD1 (5 bases). In germline, CDR1 is SNHLY, CDR2 FYNNEI. The CDR3 extends over 11 amino acids. The V end lost 6 bases, the J end lost 15 bases, and 15 bases lay between the germline ends. As DNA, the CDR3 is TGTGCCAGCAGGAGCCGACAGTGGCCGTTCTTC. This encodes CASRSRQWPFF.

The chain uses TRBV11-3 and TRBJ2-3; 9 positions agree with TRBD2. The CDR3 has 14 amino acids. CDR1 is SGHNT and CDR2 is YENEEA in the germline V gene. The V and J ends lost 7 bases and 6 bases, in that order; junction bases with no gene match: 8. The CDR3 sequence is CASNAGGPRDTQYF. The CDR3 DNA is TGTGCCAGCAACGCGGGGGGGCCTCGGGATACGCAGTATTTT.

The CDR3 protein is CASSFQFSSSYGYTF. The CDR3 DNA is TGTGCCAGCAGCTTTCAGTTCTCCTCGTCTTATGGCTACACCTTC. The chain joins TRBV7-2 to TRBJ1-2; no firm D call. Germline-derived CDR1 and CDR2 are SGHTA and FQGNSA. This CDR3 comprises 15 residues. V gave up 3 bases and J gave up 5 bases, with 16 bases separating them.

The CDR3 bases are TGTGCCTGGGCAGGGGGCCCTAGGACCTATGGCTACACCTTC. It is translated as CAWAGGPRTYGYTF. The chain is built from TRBV30 and TRBJ1-2; 8 bases align to TRBD1. Germline V gene lookup returns CDR1 GTSNPN and CDR2 SVGIG (reference sequence). This CDR3 is built from 14 residues. The junction had 9 bases not matched to a gene; V was cut back by 5 bases and J by 4 bases.

The chain carries TRBV27 and TRBJ2-1; D might be TRBD1 (5 bases). The V end was cut by 4 bases, the J end by 7 bases, with 11 bases between. The germline gives CDR1 MNHEY, CDR2 SMNVEV (reference sequence). The CDR3 length is 13 residues. CDR3 sequence reads: CASSSLQGNEQFF. The CDR3 bases are TGTGCCAGCAGTTCCCTCCAGGGTAATGAGCAGTTCTTC.

The gene calls are TRBV10-3 and TRBJ2-3; possibly TRBD2 for D (6 bases). CDR1 ENHRY and CDR2 SYGVKD come from the germline V gene. There are 16 residues in the CDR3. V gave up 3 bases and J gave up 0 bases, with 13 bases separating them. CDR3 in amino acids: CAISEGARGSTDTQYF. The CDR3 nucleotides read TGTGCCATCAGTGAAGGGGCCCGGGGGAGCACAGATACGCAGTATTTT.